A single sample is the source of the 13 T cell receptor beta chains below, sequenced in a study of shared clonotypes between healthy human individuals. Here immunoSEQ multiplex PCR was the method, and the copy in TCRdb shows in-frame clones only, minus some. The table has a few million clones, 93% seen once. The sequencing sample was made of naive CD4+ T cells from PBMCs. Described subset: CD45RA+ positively selected. All receptors come from a young man in good health. Some clones in this sample may be carry-over from other donors' samples.

V is TRBV28 and J is TRBJ2-7; D may be TRBD2 (5 bases). V lost 10 bases and J lost 2, with 6 bases in between. Looked up from germline, CDR1 is MDHEN and CDR2 is SYDVKM. This CDR3 contains 10 residues. CDR3 sequence: CAIGAYEQYF. The CDR3 DNA sequence: TGTGCCATCGGGGCCTACGAGCAGTACTTC.

The chain uses TRBV6-5 and TRBJ2-1; D remains unclear. Per germline, CDR1 MNHEY and CDR2 SVGAGI. The CDR3 length is 15 residues. Trimming left V 2 bases short and J 0 bases short, with 8 bases between. CDR3: CASSYRSASYNEQFF. The CDR3 bases are TGTGCCAGCAGTTACAGATCGGCCTCCTACAATGAGCAGTTCTTC.

The CDR3 reads CASSQDRPAWGTEAFF. CDR3 bases: TGTGCCAGCAGCCAAGACCGACCTGCATGGGGCACTGAAGCTTTCTTT. This chain connects TRBV14 to TRBJ1-1; the D is unclear. Germline lookup yields CDR1 SGHDN and CDR2 FVKESK. CDR3 length: 16 residues. Trimming removed 0 bases from V and 4 bases from J, with 15 bases in between.

The rearrangement links TRBV7-9 to TRBJ2-2; TRBD2 agrees at 15 bases. Germline CDR1 is SEHNR and CDR2 is FQNEAQ (reference sequence). V was clipped by 10 bases and J by 3 bases; unmatched bases: 12. The CDR3 loop spans 18 amino acids. CDR3 region: CATSGTSGRKGDTGELFF. The CDR3, as DNA: TGTGCCACTTCCGGGACTAGCGGGAGGAAAGGGGACACCGGGGAGCTGTTTTTT. Full variable domain (missing parts from reference TRBV7-9 and TRBJ2-2): DTGVSQNPRHKITKRGQNVTFRCDPISEHNRLYWYRQTLGQGPEFLTYFQNEAQLEKSRLLSDRFSAERPKGSFSTLEIQRTEQGDSAMYLCATSGTSGRKGDTGELFFGEGSRLTVL.

The rearrangement links TRBV6-6 to TRBJ1-3; D might be TRBD1 (5 bases). Trimming cost V 8 bases and J 2 bases, with 16 bases left between them. This CDR3 contains 15 residues. The germline V gene encodes CDR1 MNHNY and CDR2 SVGAGI (reference sequence). CDR3 region: CASWTGDTTGNTIYF. DNA of the CDR3: TGTGCCAGCTGGACGGGGGATACTACTGGAAACACCATATATTTT.

This clone has a single count. The chain combines TRBV6-7 with TRBJ1-2, with TRBD1 identical over 11 bases. TRBV6-7 is marked as an open reading frame, function uncertain. J lost 5 bases, V lost 2 bases, and 7 bases had no gene match. This CDR3 has 16 amino acids. In nucleotides, the CDR3 is TGTGCCAGCAGTTACCGGACAGGGGGCTCGGGGTATGGCTACACCTTC. It translates to CASSYRTGGSGYGYTF.

A word on this clone: Other nucleotide sequences in the sample specify the same CDR3. CDR3 DNA: TGTGCCAGCAGTGAGACAGGTCGGGATGAGCAGTTCTTC. Residues: CASSETGRDEQFF. The chain joins TRBV2 to TRBJ2-1; perhaps TRBD1 as D (6 bases). CDR1 and CDR2 (germline): SNHLY, FYNNEI. There are 13 residues in the CDR3. Trimming stripped 3 bases from V and 8 bases from J, with 11 bases between.

The chain joins TRBV28 to TRBJ1-3; D unresolved. Trimming left V 10 bases short and J 0 bases short, with 16 bases between. CDR1 and CDR2 (germline): MDHEN, SYDVKM. This CDR3 has 15 amino acids. The CDR3 region is CATLGSVSSGNTIYF. In DNA form, the CDR3 reads TGTGCCACCCTTGGGAGTGTCAGCTCTGGAAACACCATATATTTT. Using reference TRBV28 and TRBJ1-3 for the parts outside the CDR3, the full variable domain is DVKVTQSSRYLVKRTGEKVFLECVQDMDHENMFWYRQDPGLGLRLIYFSYDVKMKEKGDIPEGYSVSREKKERFSLILESASTNQTSMYLCATLGSVSSGNTIYFGEGSWLTVV.

The chain is built from TRBV9 and TRBJ1-4; weak D call: TRBD1 (5 bases). This CDR3 comprises 15 residues. Germline loops: CDR1 SGDLS, CDR2 YYNGEE. Trimming removed 6 bases at V and 2 bases at J, with 14 bases between. The CDR3 spells CASNEGARTNEKLFF. CDR3 nucleotides: TGTGCCAGCAACGAAGGGGCTCGGACTAATGAAAAACTGTTTTTT.

As to this clone: Other DNA sequences in this sample translate to the same CDR3. The chain combines TRBV28 with TRBJ1-1; D ambiguous. Deletions cut 7 bases from V and 2 bases from J, with 8 bases between. The germline gives CDR1 MDHEN, CDR2 SYDVKM. This CDR3 spans 12 amino acids. The DNA for the CDR3 is TGTGCCAGCAAGGTGCTAAACACTGAAGCTTTCTTT. Protein product: CASKVLNTEAFF.

The CDR3 spells CASTYGVLYNYGYTF. The CDR3 DNA reads as TGCGCCAGCACTTACGGGGTTCTATATAACTATGGCTACACCTTC. The chain couples TRBV5-1 to TRBJ1-2; D is unclear. Trimming took off 6 bases at V and 1 base at J, with 16 bases between the two ends. Germline lookup yields CDR1 SGHRS and CDR2 YFSETQ. This CDR3 is built from 15 residues.

This chain connects TRBV28 to TRBJ2-7; 10 bases are shared with TRBD2. The ends lost 6 bases at V and 10 bases at J; junction bases unmatched: 9. The CDR3 spans 13 residues. Germline CDR1 reads MDHEN; CDR2 reads SYDVKM. Written as DNA, the CDR3 is TGTGCCAGCAGCCGTCCTAGCGGGAGCTCTCAGTACTTC. Encoded protein: CASSRPSGSSQYF.

This clone was counted a single time. The chain has TRBV5-1 and TRBJ2-3; 11 nucleotides line up with TRBD2. Trimming removed 0 bases from V and 3 bases from J; junction bases left unmatched: 3. The CDR3 spans 16 residues. CDR1 and CDR2 (germline): SGHRS, YFSETQ. CDR3 protein: CASSLATSGMTDTQYF. DNA of the CDR3: TGCGCCAGCAGCTTGGCGACTAGCGGGATGACAGATACGCAGTATTTT.